Listed below are T cell receptor beta chains from one sample, sequenced in a study of blood T cell repertoires in COVID-19. The repertoire was sequenced with immunoSEQ multiplex PCR; TCRdb's copy has only in-frame clones and lacks some. The sample records some 47,000 clones, roughly nine tenths being singletons. Sequencing was performed on peripheral blood. The receptors come from a man in his sixties with active COVID-19. Each CDR3 is given without its conserved first and last residue.

J gene: TRBJ2-7
V gene: TRBV27
CDR3 protein: ASSLRPGYEQY

J gene: TRBJ2-3
V gene: TRBV29-1
CDR3 protein: SVGHYTDTQY

J gene: TRBJ1-5
V gene: TRBV19
CDR3 protein: ASSIIGTGLNQPQH

J gene: TRBJ2-7
V gene: TRBV9
CDR3 protein: ASSVVGLADSYEQY

J gene: TRBJ1-2
V gene: TRBV4-1
CDR3 protein: ASSQEQISSRGYT

J gene: TRBJ2-7
V gene: TRBV6-5
CDR3 protein: ASSYRRLAGTDEQY

J gene: TRBJ2-5
V gene: TRBV5-4
CDR3 protein: ASSFPQGTQY

J gene: TRBJ1-5
V gene: TRBV4-2
CDR3 protein: ASSQGQGESQPQH

J gene: TRBJ2-3
V gene: TRBV3-1/TRBV3-2
CDR3 protein: ASSHRRTSTDTQY

J gene: TRBJ1-1
V gene: TRBV27
CDR3 protein: ASSPPRDRGRRSPFFPEAF

J gene: TRBJ2-1
V gene: TRBV24-1
CDR3 protein: ATSRVNNEQF

J gene: TRBJ2-1
V gene: TRBV7-8
CDR3 protein: ASSYISGSYNEQF

J gene: TRBJ2-2
V gene: TRBV12-5
CDR3 protein: ASALSGPTGELF

J gene: TRBJ1-5
V gene: TRBV7-2
CDR3 protein: ASSSLGTGVIGPQH

J gene: TRBJ2-1
V gene: TRBV4-1
CDR3 protein: ASSHLSGSSNNEQF

J gene: TRBJ2-7
V gene: TRBV9
CDR3 protein: ASSVGDSKTYEQY